Listed here is a single T cell receptor beta chain. Its antigen is not identified. The data are from a study of cytomegalovirus exposure and HLA in healthy donors. The V gene's germline CDR1 is MDHEN and CDR2 SYDVKM. The junction had 8 bases not matched to a gene; V was cut back by 8 bases and J by 9 bases. This CDR3 has 14 amino acids. Researchers ran the PCR with 60 Vbeta and 13 Jbeta primers. Repertoires were generated with immunoSEQ multiplex PCR, while TCRdb's copy carries only in-frame clones and drops some. The sample holds 95,000 to 150,000 clones, around 78% seen once. Study-level points and caveats: Researchers counted 164 TCR beta chains as cytomegalovirus-associated. Earlier analysis found most TCR beta V segments productive about 87% or about 30% of the time.

The chain is built from TRBV28 and TRBJ2-1, with 12 bases that match TRBD2. Sequencing was done on a sample of PBMCs. The sequence came from a man in his forties or fifties in good health and CMV-seronegative. CDR3 region: CASWLAGGRGEQFF. CDR3 sequence (DNA): TGTGCCAGCTGGCTAGCGGGGGGGCGAGGTGAGCAGTTCTTC.